A single sample gave rise to the 26 T cell receptor beta chains below, sequenced in a study of response to subunit inactivated influenza vaccine. MiXCR, applied by TCRdb to the RT-PCR reads, yields one record per CDR3 protein. This sample has about 540,000 distinct CDR3 sequences, with 20% to 25% found just once. These sequences were also reported in another study, on T cells expressing NK-cell markers. That report adds: Scientists made TCR beta cDNA using 5'RACE template switching with UMIs.

The starting material was CD4+ T cells sorted from PBMCs, obtained about 13 days after vaccination. The receptors were sampled from a man aged 45-65 years who received an inactivated influenza vaccine.

This clonotype has more than one count but fewer than ten. CDR3 amino acids: CASSQGGSPRNEQFF. DNA of the CDR3: TGCGCCAGCAGCCAAGGTGGCAGCCCTCGGAATGAGCAGTTCTTC. V and J are TRBV4-3 and TRBJ2-1; D gene ambiguous. CDR1 and CDR2 (germline): LGHNA, YSLEER. This CDR3 spans 15 amino acids. Between the trimmed V and J ends, which lost 1 base and 7 bases, there was a span of 14 bases.

Turning to this clonotype: A junction end diverges from the germline sequence, so it may reflect a read error. V is TRBV7-7 and J is TRBJ2-7, with D uncertain. The CDR3 has 12 residues. In germline, CDR1 is SSHAT, CDR2 FNYEAQ (reference sequence). The CDR3 loop reads CASSWPGGEQYF. The CDR3 nucleotides read TGTGCTAGCAGCTGGCCCGGTGGGGAGCAGTACTTC.

This chain uses TRBV7-2 with TRBJ1-1, with a weak D call TRBD1 (5 bases). CDR1 is SGHTA, CDR2 FQGNSA, per germline. Trimming pared 6 bases from V and 6 bases from J, leaving 14 bases between. The CDR3 is 13 amino acids. The CDR3 loop is CASSLVQGSEAFF. The CDR3 nucleotides are TGTGCCAGCAGTCTTGTCCAGGGCTCTGAAGCTTTCTTT.

This clonotype was picked up one time. The chain carries TRBV20-1 and TRBJ2-7; D ambiguous. Trimming took off 3 bases at V and 2 bases at J, with 8 bases between the two ends. Germline CDR1 is DFQATT and CDR2 is SNEGSKA (reference sequence). There are 12 residues in the CDR3. The CDR3 reads CSASGPAYEQYF. CDR3 nucleotide sequence: TGCAGTGCTAGTGGACCCGCCTACGAGCAGTACTTC.

V is TRBV4-1 and J is TRBJ2-1; a possible D gene is TRBD1 (5 bases). Per germline, CDR1 MGHRA and CDR2 YSYEKL. CDR3 length: 16 amino acids. Trimming stripped 4 bases from V and 1 base from J, with 14 bases between. The CDR3 is CASSRRGGASYNEQFF. The DNA of the CDR3 is TGCGCCAGCAGCCGACGAGGTGGGGCTTCCTACAATGAGCAGTTCTTC.

The J gene is TRBJ2-6, the V gene TRBV6-2 or TRBV6-3; the D gene could be TRBD1 or TRBD2 (5 bases each). This CDR3 comprises 14 residues. Germline V gene lookup returns CDR1 MNHEY and CDR2 SVGEGT. V lost 6 bases, J lost 4 bases, and 10 bases lay in between. CDR3 nucleotide sequence: TGTGCCAGCAGGGGGACGGGAGGGGCCAACGTCCTGACTTTC. Translated: CASRGTGGANVLTF.

The sample holds a few counts of this clonotype. J is TRBJ2-7 and V is TRBV12-1; TRBD2 is the table's D call and was not checked against the DNA. TRBV12-1 corresponds to a pseudogene. CDR3 length: 15 residues. This CDR3 reads CASSFDPGPSYEQYF. The CDR3 coding sequence is TGTGCCAGCAGCTTTGACCCAGGGCCGTCCTACGAGCAGTACTTC.

V and J are TRBV7-9 and TRBJ1-5; the D gene is possibly TRBD1 (5 bases). Germline V CDR1 and CDR2: SEHNR, FQNEAQ (reference sequence). Between the trimmed V and J ends, which lost 5 bases and 7 bases, there was a span of 12 bases. CDR3 length: 13 amino acids. The CDR3: CASSERGRQPQHF. The CDR3 DNA sequence: TGTGCCAGCAGCGAGCGGGGCCGACAGCCCCAGCATTTT.

V gene TRBV12-3 or TRBV12-4 combines with J gene TRBJ2-1; perhaps TRBD2 as D (7 bases). CDR3 size: 15 residues. V was cut by 3 bases and J by 6 bases, with 15 bases left in between. CDR3 coding DNA: TGTGCCAGCAGTTTGGGGGGGGGGGCCGTCAATGAGCAGTTCTTC. Translation: CASSLGGGAVNEQFF.

The J gene is TRBJ2-1, the V gene TRBV19; 7 bases are shared with TRBD1. Germline values: CDR1 LNHDA, CDR2 SQIVND (reference sequence). CDR3 length equals 15 residues. The V and J ends lost 8 bases and 2 bases, in that order; junction bases with no gene match: 9. The CDR3 is CASSFRTGTYNEQFF. As DNA, the CDR3 is TGTGCCAGTTCTTTCCGGACAGGAACCTACAATGAGCAGTTCTTC.

This clonotype turned up a few times. The chain combines TRBV7-9 with TRBJ2-3; D remains unclear. V dropped 5 bases and J dropped 5 bases, with 20 bases sitting between them. The CDR3 runs to 16 residues. Germline lookup yields CDR1 SEHNR and CDR2 FQNEAQ (reference sequence). The CDR3 region has the DNA TGTGCCAGCAGCAAATTCTCAAGGGTCTCGTTAGATACGCAGTATTTT. This sequence encodes CASSKFSRVSLDTQYF.

The sample holds a few counts of this clonotype. The chain combines TRBV10-3 with TRBJ1-2, with a possible D match to TRBD1 (6 bases). The germline V gene encodes CDR1 ENHRY and CDR2 SYGVKD. Trimming took 6 bases from V and 2 from J, leaving 13 bases between them. The CDR3 is 14 amino acids. The chain's CDR3 is CAISGIGQNYGYTF. In DNA form, the CDR3 reads TGTGCCATCAGCGGGATAGGACAGAACTATGGCTACACCTTC.

This chain joins TRBV4-2 and TRBJ2-2; TRBD1 matches 12 bases. CDR3 length equals 18 residues. Per germline, CDR1 LGHNA and CDR2 YNFKEQ. The V and J ends lost 2 bases and 6 bases, in that order; junction bases with no gene match: 10. The CDR3: CASSQTAGQGALSGELFF. CDR3 bases: TGTGCCAGCAGCCAAACCGCGGGACAGGGGGCGCTGTCCGGGGAGCTGTTTTTT.

This clonotype appeared a few times. The chain carries TRBV4-2 and TRBJ2-1; the D gene is possibly TRBD2 (5 bases). CDR1 and CDR2 (germline): LGHNA, YNFKEQ. This CDR3 is built from 15 residues. Trimming stripped 0 bases from V and 9 bases from J, with 15 bases between. CDR3 sequence reads: CASSQDLGGSGEQFF. CDR3 DNA: TGTGCCAGCAGCCAAGATCTCGGCGGGTCGGGTGAGCAGTTCTTC.

This clonotype occurred a few times. V usage is TRBV10-3 and J usage is TRBJ2-7; 7 bases line up with TRBD1. V lost 8 bases and J lost 0; bases outside the gene matches: 4. The CDR3 length is 13 residues. CDR1 is ENHRY, CDR2 SYGVKD, per germline. Here the CDR3 DNA reads TGTGCCATCGGGGACAGTGTCTCCTACGAGCAGTACTTC. This codes for CAIGDSVSYEQYF.

J is TRBJ1-1 and V is TRBV24-1; D possibly corresponds to TRBD1 (6 bases). The CDR3 sequence is 15 residues long. Looked up from germline, CDR1 is KGHDR and CDR2 is SFDVKD. V shed 3 bases and J shed 3 bases, with 13 bases lying between them. The CDR3 spells CATSDGTLGDTEAFF. The CDR3 nucleotides read TGTGCCACCAGTGATGGGACACTCGGAGACACTGAAGCTTTCTTT.

The rearrangement uses TRBV6-2 or TRBV6-3 and TRBJ2-3, with D hard to call. The germline V and J ends were trimmed by 7 bases and 4 bases, with 15 bases remaining between them. Germline CDR1 MNHEY, CDR2 SVGEGT. The CDR3 totals 14 residues. CDR3 sequence reads: CASTLQLSSDTQYF. CDR3 in DNA: TGTGCCAGCACTCTTCAACTCTCCTCAGATACGCAGTATTTT.

A few counts support this clonotype. The CDR3 bases are TGCGCCAGCAGACGCGGGACAGGGGGTGGGGGCACAGATACGCAGTATTTT. Its translation is CASRRGTGGGGTDTQYF. This chain uses TRBV4-3 with TRBJ2-3; 11 bases are shared with TRBD1. This CDR3 spans 17 amino acids. V lost 6 bases, J lost 1 base, and 9 bases stayed unmatched. Germline V lookup: CDR1 LGHNA, CDR2 YSLEER.

The rearrangement joins TRBV6-1 to TRBJ2-1; D perhaps matches TRBD2 (6 bases). This CDR3 has 13 residues. V was trimmed by 8 bases and J by 15 bases, leaving 23 bases between them. Germline values: CDR1 MNHNS, CDR2 SASEGT. The CDR3 reads CASRRDFRGRAFF. CDR3 in DNA: TGTGCCAGCCGAAGGGACTTTCGCGGGCGAGCGTTCTTC.

This clonotype has a handful of counts. The chain joins TRBV2 to TRBJ2-3; 8 nucleotides agree with TRBD2. This CDR3 comprises 13 residues. V shed 0 bases and J 8 bases; nucleotides not matched to a gene: 1. Per germline, CDR1 SNHLY and CDR2 FYNNEI. The CDR3 nucleotides are TGTGCCAGCAGTGAAGCCCGGGGGGGTACGCAGTATTTT. It encodes CASSEARGGTQYF.

In its sample, this clonotype was seen a few times. The V gene is TRBV20-1, the J gene TRBJ2-7, with a possible D match to TRBD2 (6 bases). The V end lost 1 base, the J end lost 2 bases, and 15 bases lay between the germline ends. Germline assignment: CDR1 DFQATT and CDR2 SNEGSKA (reference sequence). The CDR3 is made up of 15 amino acids. The CDR3 sequence: CSARVGGTRAYEQYF. The DNA of the CDR3 is TGCAGTGCTAGAGTTGGCGGGACGAGGGCCTACGAGCAGTACTTC.

The rearrangement links TRBV6-1 to TRBJ2-2, with D perhaps TRBD2 (6 bases). The germline V gene has CDR1 MNHNS and CDR2 SASEGT. The V gene lost 6 bases and the J gene lost 4 bases, with 9 bases spanning the gap. This CDR3 has 13 amino acids. The CDR3 protein is CASREGSTGELFF. CDR3 in DNA: TGTGCCAGCAGGGAGGGATCCACCGGGGAGCTGTTTTTT.

Only a few counts were recorded for this clonotype. V gene TRBV20-1 combines with J gene TRBJ2-1, with a possible D match to TRBD2 (5 bases). V was trimmed by 0 bases and J by 0 bases, leaving 12 bases between them. Germline V gives CDR1 DFQATT, CDR2 SNEGSKA (reference sequence). This CDR3 has 16 residues. The CDR3 protein is CSARDRLKSSYNEQFF. The CDR3 DNA follows: TGCAGTGCTAGAGATCGACTAAAGAGCTCCTACAATGAGCAGTTCTTC.

Only a few counts were recorded for this clonotype. The gene calls are TRBV12-3 or TRBV12-4 and TRBJ2-2, with 12 bases matching TRBD2. V gave up 8 bases and J gave up 7 bases; unmatched junction bases: 11. The CDR3 is made up of 16 amino acids. The CDR3 DNA reads as TGTGCCAGCTGCTGGACTAGCGGGATCATAAACGGGGAGCTGTTTTTT. Translation gives CASCWTSGIINGELFF.

Written as DNA, the CDR3 is TGCGCCAGCAGCTATAACGCGGGTGGAAATGAGCAGTTCTTC. This codes for CASSYNAGGNEQFF. The chain recombines TRBV5-1 with TRBJ2-1; TRBD2 is a possible D gene (5 bases). V lost 3 bases to trimming and J lost 7 bases, with 14 bases between them. In germline, CDR1 is SGHRS, CDR2 YFSETQ. CDR3 length equals 14 residues. Variable domain in full (rest from reference TRBV5-1 and TRBJ2-1): KAGVTQTPRYLIKTRGQQVTLSCSPISGHRSVSWYQQTPGQGLQFLFEYFSETQRNKGNFPGRFSGRQFSNSRSEMNVSTLELGDSALYLCASSYNAGGNEQFFGPGTRLTVL.

This clonotype occurred many times. The chain recombines TRBV12-3 or TRBV12-4 with TRBJ2-7; TRBD1 or TRBD2 may be the D gene (6 bases each). The V and J ends lost 7 bases and 0 bases respectively, with 16 bases between them. The CDR3 is 15 residues long. The CDR3 DNA reads as TGTGCCAGCAAAAGGACTGGAGGGGGCTCCTACGAGCAGTACTTC. Protein sequence: CASKRTGGGSYEQYF.